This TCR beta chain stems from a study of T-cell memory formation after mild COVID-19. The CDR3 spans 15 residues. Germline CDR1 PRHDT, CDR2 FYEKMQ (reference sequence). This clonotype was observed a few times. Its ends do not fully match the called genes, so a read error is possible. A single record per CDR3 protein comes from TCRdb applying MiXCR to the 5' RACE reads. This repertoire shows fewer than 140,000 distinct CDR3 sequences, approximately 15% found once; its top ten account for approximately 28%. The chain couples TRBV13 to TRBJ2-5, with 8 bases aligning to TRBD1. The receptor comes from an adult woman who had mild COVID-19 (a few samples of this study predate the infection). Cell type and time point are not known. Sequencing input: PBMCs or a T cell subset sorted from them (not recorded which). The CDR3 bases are TGTGCCAGCAGCGTAGGGGACAGGAGCCAAGAGACCCAGTACTTC. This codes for CASSVGDRSQETQYF. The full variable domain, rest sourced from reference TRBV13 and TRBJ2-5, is AAGVIQSPRHLIKEKRETATLKCYPIPRHDTVYWYQQGPGQDPQFLISFYEKMQSDKGSIPDRFSAQQFSDYHSELNMSSLELGDSALYFCASSVGDRSQETQYFGPGTRLLVL.